The rows below give T cell receptor beta chains drawn from one sample of a study of T cell changes during pregnancy in multiple sclerosis. Data came from immunoSEQ multiplex PCR; TCRdb stores just in-frame clones and leaves some out. The profile shows about 83,000 clones, about 89% of them singletons. Sequences were derived from PBMCs, sampled in the first trimester of pregnancy. The receptors were sampled from a female donor in good health, serving as a control in a pregnancy study. Some clones in this sample may be carry-over from other donors' samples. Both conserved end residues are part of each CDR3. A D gene is named only where the DNA matches it firmly. Only some rows state a clone size, as once, few, many or a class for expanded clones.

clone size	V gene	D gene	J gene	CDR3 protein	CDR3 DNA
once	TRBV7-9	.	TRBJ1-5	CASSLGNRVPGNQPQHF	TGTGCCAGCAGCTTAGGTAACAGGGTCCCCGGCAATCAGCCCCAGCATTTT
.	TRBV27	TRBD2	TRBJ2-7	CASTGTRSTYEQYF	TGTGCCAGCACCGGGACTAGAAGCACCTACGAGCAGTACTTC
.	TRBV6-1	.	TRBJ2-7	CASSAPGGLYEQYF	TGTGCCAGCAGTGCCCCCGGAGGCCTTTACGAGCAGTACTTC
.	TRBV27	.	TRBJ1-2	CASSLAGQTNYGYTF	TGTGCCAGCAGTTTAGCGGGCCAAACTAACTATGGCTACACCTTC
.	TRBV7-8	TRBD1	TRBJ2-7	CASSSDGTGAYEQYF	TGTGCCAGCAGCTCGGACGGGACAGGGGCCTACGAGCAGTACTTC
.	TRBV4-1	.	TRBJ1-2	CASSQDVADNYGYTF	TGCGCCAGCAGCCAAGATGTAGCAGACAACTATGGCTACACCTTC
.	TRBV19	.	TRBJ2-7	CASSISVSYEQYF	TGTGCCAGTAGTATCTCAGTCTCCTACGAGCAGTACTTC
.	TRBV2	.	TRBJ1-5	CASSESNQPQHF	TGTGCCAGCAGTGAATCGAATCAGCCCCAGCATTTT
.	TRBV11-2	.	TRBJ2-7	CASSLEWGPSYEQYF	TGTGCCAGCAGCTTAGAGTGGGGCCCCTCCTACGAGCAGTACTTC
.	TRBV28	TRBD2	TRBJ2-1	CASTVTSGGRGEQFF	TGTGCCAGCACTGTTACTAGCGGGGGGCGGGGTGAGCAGTTCTTC
.	TRBV7-2	.	TRBJ2-7	CASSPWTFYEQYF	TGTGCCAGCAGCCCGTGGACTTTCTACGAGCAGTACTTC
.	TRBV27	TRBD1	TRBJ1-1	CASSLYRGDGTEAFF	TGTGCCAGCAGTTTGTACAGGGGGGATGGCACTGAAGCTTTCTTT
.	TRBV6-5	TRBD1	TRBJ1-6	CASSSGQVKFEPLHF	TGTGCCAGCAGTTCCGGACAGGTTAAATTTGAACCCCTCCACTTT
.	TRBV2	.	TRBJ1-2	CASVVDSTFGYGYTF	TGTGCCAGTGTAGTGGACAGCACCTTTGGCTATGGCTACACCTTC
.	TRBV30	TRBD2	TRBJ2-1	CAWSVGLAGVYEQFF	TGTGCCTGGAGTGTAGGGCTAGCGGGAGTTTATGAGCAGTTCTTC
.	TRBV6-1	.	TRBJ1-2	CASSEELGSNYGYTF	TGTGCCAGCAGTGAAGAATTGGGCAGTAACTATGGCTACACCTTC
.	TRBV7-9	TRBD1	TRBJ2-7	CASSQGQGTEQYF	TGTGCCAGCAGCCAGGGACAGGGGACCGAGCAGTACTTC
.	TRBV14	.	TRBJ2-5	CASQGVSGGTQYF	TGTGCCAGCCAAGGTGTCTCCGGGGGGACCCAGTACTTC
.	TRBV25-1	.	TRBJ1-1	CASSTPGTGTEAFF	TGTGCCAGCAGTACTCCCGGGACTGGCACTGAAGCTTTCTTT
.	TRBV4-1	.	TRBJ2-3	CASSQDSIETGSRDTQYF	TGCGCCAGCAGCCAAGATTCGATCGAGACTGGGTCTAGGGATACGCAGTATTTT
.	TRBV27	.	TRBJ2-3	CASSFPSESTDTQYF	TGTGCCAGCAGCTTTCCATCCGAGAGCACAGATACGCAGTATTTT
.	TRBV7-2	TRBD2	TRBJ2-1	CASSSLPPNSGLAGNEQFF	TGTGCCAGCAGCTCACTCCCTCCGAATAGCGGGCTGGCGGGGAATGAGCAGTTCTTC
.	TRBV7-6	.	TRBJ1-2	CASSHFRGVYTF	TGTGCCAGCAGCCACTTCCGGGGTGTATACACCTTC